This is a list of T cell receptor beta chains from one sample in a study of T-cell memory formation after mild COVID-19. TCRdb reprocessed the 5' RACE reads via MiXCR and lists one record per CDR3 protein. This table has 380,000 or so distinct CDR3 sequences, about 13% appearing once. The specimen sequenced was PBMCs or a T cell subset sorted from them (not recorded which). The receptors stem from a man aged 18 to 30 who had mild COVID-19 (a few samples of this study predate the infection). Cell type and time point are not known. CDR3s include the opening cysteine and the closing phenylalanine or tryptophan. Fields, in order: CDR3 length, J gene, V gene, clone size, D gene, CDR3 protein, CDR3 DNA. D genes are given only for firm matches. Size values are once, few and many counts, or a class for expanded clones, and some rows have none.

18 | TRBJ2-3 | TRBV5-5 | . | . | CASSLAVLRRQTTDTQYF | TGTGCCAGCAGCTTGGCCGTCCTCCGGAGACAGACCACAGATACGCAGTATTTT
15 | TRBJ2-7 | TRBV7-2 | many | TRBD2 | CASSLSSGGRYEQYF | TGTGCCAGCAGCCTGTCTAGCGGGGGACGCTACGAGCAGTACTTC
17 | TRBJ2-5 | TRBV4-3 | . | TRBD2 | CARSQAYSGGRGETQYF | TGCGCCCGCAGCCAAGCTTACAGCGGGGGCCGGGGGGAGACCCAGTACTTC
13 | TRBJ1-4 | TRBV11-2 | once | TRBD1 | CASHRGMSEKLFF | TGTGCCAGCCACAGGGGGATGAGTGAAAAACTGTTTTTT
15 | TRBJ2-5 | TRBV25-1 | few | TRBD1 | CASSDWTGGRETQYF | TGTGCCAGCAGTGACTGGACAGGGGGCCGAGAGACCCAGTACTTC
16 | TRBJ1-1 | TRBV6-5 | few | TRBD1 | CASSRTGFKVNTEAFF | TGTGCCAGCAGTAGGACAGGGTTTAAGGTTAACACTGAAGCTTTCTTT
14 | TRBJ1-2 | TRBV27 | few | TRBD1 | CASSLKDRGAGYTF | TGTGCCAGCAGTTTAAAGGACAGGGGGGCTGGCTACACCTTC
14 | TRBJ1-1 | TRBV10-3 | few | TRBD1 | CAISDRRDRDEAFF | TGTGCCATCAGTGATAGGAGGGACAGGGATGAAGCTTTCTTT
9 | TRBJ2-2 | TRBV12-3/TRBV12-4 | many | . | CASSPPLFF | TGTGCCAGCAGCCCCCCCCTGTTTTTT
11 | TRBJ1-1 | TRBV7-9 | few | . | CASRRTDEAFF | TGTGCCAGCAGGCGGACAGACGAAGCTTTCTTT
13 | TRBJ2-5 | TRBV7-7 | many | . | CASSSGHQETQYF | TGTGCCAGCAGCTCCGGACACCAAGAGACCCAGTACTTC
15 | TRBJ2-1 | TRBV7-2 | . | TRBD2 | CASTPLAGSRNEQFF | TGTGCCAGCACCCCTCTAGCGGGGTCAAGGAATGAGCAGTTCTTC
14 | TRBJ2-1 | TRBV7-2 | . | TRBD2 | CASSPTGGINEQFF | TGTGCCAGCAGCCCCACGGGGGGGATCAATGAGCAGTTCTTC
14 | TRBJ2-5 | TRBV29-1 | . | . | CSVGLGTAQETQYF | TGCAGCGTTGGGTTAGGGACCGCCCAAGAGACCCAGTACTTC
20 | TRBJ2-7 | TRBV3-2 | . | . | CASSPSRSKHRGGETYEQYF | TGTGCCAGCAGCCCTTCCCGGTCGAAACACAGGGGAGGGGAGACCTACGAGCAGTACTTC
12 | TRBJ1-5 | TRBV7-9 | . | . | CASSVGSQPQHF | TGTGCCAGCTCCGTGGGAAGCCAGCCCCAGCATTTT
14 | TRBJ1-2 | TRBV7-2 | . | . | CASSSRPGGSGYTF | TGTGCCAGCAGCTCCCGCCCGGGGGGCTCTGGCTACACCTTC